Listed below are T cell receptor beta chains from one sample, sequenced in a study of PD-1 blockade in classical Hodgkin lymphoma. Repertoires were generated with immunoSEQ multiplex PCR, while TCRdb's copy carries only in-frame clones and drops some. The table records approximately 90,000 clones, nearly 85% of them present only once. Sequenced here: peripheral blood mononuclear cells (PBMCs), sampled before the fourth cycle of nivolumab. The receptors shown here come from a human donor with classical Hodgkin lymphoma. Both conserved end residues are part of each CDR3. The D gene is left open where the match is weak. Clone size appears in some rows only: once, few, many, or a class for an expanded clone.

clone size	V gene	D gene	J gene	CDR3 protein	CDR3 DNA
.	TRBV27	.	TRBJ2-7	CASSLAGTYEQYF	TGTGCCAGCAGTTTAGCAGGGACCTACGAGCAGTACTTC
.	TRBV30	.	TRBJ2-1	CAFRIYNEQFF	TGTGCCTTCCGGATCTACAATGAGCAGTTCTTC
.	TRBV28	TRBD1	TRBJ1-2	CASSPGTGYGYTF	TGTGCCAGCAGCCCCGGGACAGGGTATGGCTACACCTTC
.	TRBV9	.	TRBJ1-4	CASSHTGGSGEKLFF	TGTGCCAGCAGCCATACGGGAGGCTCGGGCGAAAAACTGTTTTTT
.	TRBV5-1	.	TRBJ2-7	CASSPTGTGLGQYF	TGCGCCAGCAGCCCCACCGGGACAGGACTAGGGCAGTACTTC
.	TRBV5-8	.	TRBJ1-5	CASSLFEDLQPQHF	TGTGCCAGCAGCTTGTTTGAGGATCTTCAGCCCCAGCATTTT
.	TRBV10-3	TRBD1	TRBJ2-7	CAIRGQGLTGPTYEQYF	TGTGCCATCAGGGGACAGGGGTTGACGGGCCCAACCTACGAGCAGTACTTC
.	TRBV6-5	.	TRBJ1-3	CASATYSGNTIYF	TGTGCCAGCGCAACGTACTCTGGAAACACCATATATTTT
.	TRBV5-1	.	TRBJ2-6	CASSLGSGANVLTF	TGCGCCAGCAGCTTGGGGTCTGGGGCCAACGTCCTGACTTTC
.	TRBV28	TRBD1	TRBJ1-5	CASSPGGESYSNQPQHF	TGTGCCAGCAGTCCAGGGGGTGAGAGCTATAGCAATCAGCCCCAGCATTTT
.	TRBV6-4	.	TRBJ1-5	CASSDFLGQPQHF	TGTGCCAGCAGTGACTTTTTGGGTCAGCCCCAGCATTTT
.	TRBV5-1	.	TRBJ2-5	CASSWGGSDRETQYF	TGCGCCAGCAGTTGGGGAGGCTCCGACAGGGAGACCCAGTACTTC
.	TRBV2	.	TRBJ2-1	CASSVGISSYNEQFF	TGTGCCAGCAGTGTGGGAATTTCCTCCTACAATGAGCAGTTCTTC
.	TRBV7-2	TRBD1	TRBJ1-2	CASSLKAGGSSGYTF	TGTGCCAGCAGCTTAAAAGCAGGGGGATCGAGTGGCTACACCTTC
.	TRBV12-2	.	TRBJ2-3	CASRLPGGVYEATDTQYF	TGTGCAAGTCGCCTACCAGGGGGGGTCTACGAGGCTACCGATACGCAGTATTTT
.	TRBV29-1	.	TRBJ1-1	CSAKGAGSNTEAFF	TGCAGCGCCAAGGGTGCAGGGTCGAACACTGAAGCTTTCTTT
.	TRBV6-5	.	TRBJ2-5	CASSYQETQYF	TGTGCCAGCAGTTACCAAGAGACCCAGTACTTC
.	TRBV2	TRBD2	TRBJ2-2	CASSEQLAGRPGELFF	TGTGCCAGCAGTGAACAACTAGCGGGGCGACCCGGGGAGCTGTTTTTT
.	TRBV10-3	.	TRBJ2-2	CAISDSTANTGELFF	TGTGCCATCAGTGACTCGACAGCGAACACCGGGGAGCTGTTTTTT
.	TRBV5-1	.	TRBJ2-1	CASSSLATNEQFF	TGCGCCAGCAGCTCATTAGCAACGAATGAGCAGTTCTTC
.	TRBV10-3	TRBD2	TRBJ2-4	CAISESGAGVKNIQYF	TGTGCCATCAGTGAGTCAGGAGCGGGAGTCAAAAACATTCAGTACTTC
.	TRBV15	TRBD1	TRBJ2-3	CATSGRDRGTDTQYF	TGTGCCACCAGCGGCCGGGACAGGGGGACAGATACGCAGTATTTT
.	TRBV4-1	.	TRBJ1-1	CASRGVLRNTEAFF	TGCGCCAGCAGGGGGGTTCTTCGGAACACTGAAGCTTTCTTT
.	TRBV5-1	.	TRBJ1-2	CASSFQGDYGYTF	TGCGCCAGCAGCTTTCAGGGAGACTATGGCTACACCTTC
.	TRBV7-2	TRBD1	TRBJ1-1	CASSPDRVRTEAFF	TGTGCCAGCAGCCCGGACAGGGTCCGTACTGAAGCTTTCTTT
.	TRBV14	.	TRBJ1-3	CASRRDLLNTIYF	TGTGCCAGCAGACGGGACCTACTAAACACCATATATTTT
.	TRBV19	TRBD1	TRBJ2-6	CASSISQGAGANVLTF	TGTGCCAGTAGTATCTCACAGGGGGCTGGGGCCAACGTCCTGACTTTC
once	TRBV4-1	.	TRBJ1-4	CASSQGPTIGGEKLFF	TGCGCCAGCAGCCAAGGCCCGACTATAGGGGGTGAAAAACTGTTTTTT
few	TRBV5-1	TRBD1	TRBJ2-3	CASSSGQGAADTQYF	TGCGCCAGCAGCTCGGGACAGGGGGCTGCTGATACGCAGTATTTT
.	TRBV5-1	TRBD1	TRBJ2-3	CASSLVGTGVDTQYF	TGCGCCAGCAGCTTGGTGGGGACAGGTGTGGATACGCAGTATTTT
.	TRBV2	.	TRBJ2-3	CASSVRGSTDTQYF	TGTGCCAGCAGTGTCCGGGGAAGCACAGATACGCAGTATTTT
.	TRBV5-6	.	TRBJ1-1	CASSLAGSTEAFF	TGTGCCAGCAGCTTGGCTGGATCCACTGAAGCTTTCTTT
.	TRBV2	TRBD2	TRBJ2-2	CASGQAGANTGELFF	TGTGCCAGCGGGCAGGCGGGGGCGAACACCGGGGAGCTGTTTTTT
.	TRBV30	.	TRBJ1-3	CAWSAGAGNTIYF	TGTGCCTGGAGCGCAGGGGCGGGAAACACCATATATTTT
.	TRBV6-1	.	TRBJ1-1	CASSEALLGTEAFF	TGTGCCAGCAGTGAAGCCTTGCTGGGCACTGAAGCTTTCTTT
.	TRBV14	TRBD2	TRBJ2-1	CASSQGGTSGYNEQFF	TGTGCCAGCAGCCAAGGCGGGACTAGCGGATACAATGAGCAGTTCTTC
.	TRBV19	.	TRBJ2-6	CASSISGAGANVLTF	TGTGCCAGTAGTATCTCAGGGGCCGGGGCCAACGTCCTGACTTTC
.	TRBV10-3	.	TRBJ2-4	CAISEGGPGDIQYF	TGTGCCATCAGTGAGGGGGGGCCAGGGGACATTCAGTACTTC
.	TRBV27	TRBD2	TRBJ2-5	CASSLSIGRALGETQYF	TGTGCCAGCAGTTTATCGATCGGGAGGGCCCTCGGAGAGACCCAGTACTTC
.	TRBV7-3	TRBD2	TRBJ2-1	CASSLRPGLAEGINEQFF	TGTGCCAGCAGCTTAAGACCGGGACTAGCGGAGGGAATAAATGAGCAGTTCTTC
.	TRBV5-1	TRBD1	TRBJ2-4	CASSSDRDGDIQYF	TGCGCCAGCAGCTCGGACAGGGATGGGGACATTCAGTACTTC
.	TRBV25-1	.	TRBJ2-3	CASSERGSSSTDTQYF	TGTGCCAGCAGTGAAAGGGGGAGTTCGAGCACAGATACGCAGTATTTT
.	TRBV14	.	TRBJ2-3	CASSQAVVVSDTQYF	TGTGCCAGCAGCCAGGCTGTTGTTGTCAGCGATACGCAGTATTTT
.	TRBV4-2	TRBD1	TRBJ2-7	CASRDNRGSYEQYF	TGTGCCAGCAGGGACAACAGGGGAAGCTACGAGCAGTACTTC
.	TRBV29-1	TRBD1	TRBJ2-1	CSGRQGPYNEQFF	TGCAGCGGACGACAGGGCCCCTACAATGAGCAGTTCTTC
.	TRBV10-2	.	TRBJ2-3	CASSVATLGTDTQYF	TGCGCCAGCAGTGTGGCGACGTTGGGTACAGATACGCAGTATTTT
.	TRBV5-1	TRBD2	TRBJ2-5	CASSPGLAGGGPETQYF	TGCGCCAGCAGCCCGGGACTAGCGGGAGGAGGCCCAGAGACCCAGTACTTC
.	TRBV25-1	.	TRBJ1-1	CASSDSMNTEAFF	TGTGCCAGCAGTGATTCGATGAACACTGAAGCTTTCTTT
.	TRBV6-6	.	TRBJ1-4	CASSYDLKRELFF	TGTGCCAGCAGTTACGACCTCAAAAGGGAACTGTTTTTT
few	TRBV5-1	.	TRBJ2-3	CASSFGRDRQYF	TGCGCCAGCAGCTTCGGGCGGGATCGGCAGTATTTT
.	TRBV27	TRBD2	TRBJ2-7	CASSAMMGGLVLWEQYF	TGTGCCAGCAGTGCAATGATGGGGGGGTTGGTCCTGTGGGAGCAGTACTTC